This T cell receptor beta chain was documented in a study of shared clonotypes between healthy human individuals. Study-level results: Clonotype sharing among donors, it was expected, would be affected by sequencing depth.

About this clone itself: The antigen remains unidentified.

Ten immunoSEQ deep assay plates were used by the authors to sequence unsorted PBMC DNA. Produced via immunoSEQ multiplex PCR; TCRdb's table is partial and in-frame only. The sample lists 400,000 to 600,000 clones, about 80% seen once, with about 12% in the top ten. This CDR3 spans 14 amino acids. Trimming took off 1 base at V and 6 bases at J, with 12 bases between the two ends. Germline V lookup: CDR1 SGHRS, CDR2 YFSETQ. The rearrangement joins TRBV5-1 to TRBJ2-3; no firm D call. The specimen sequenced was PBMCs. This clonotype was sampled from a woman in her thirties or forties in good health. Some clones in this sample may be carry-over from other donors' samples. The CDR3 region is CASSLPIGRDTQYF. The CDR3 DNA reads TGCGCCAGCAGCTTGCCAATAGGTCGCGATACGCAGTATTTT. Supplemented by reference TRBV5-1 and TRBJ2-3, the full variable domain reads KAGVTQTPRYLIKTRGQQVTLSCSPISGHRSVSWYQQTPGQGLQFLFEYFSETQRNKGNFPGRFSGRQFSNSRSEMNVSTLELGDSALYLCASSLPIGRDTQYFGPGTRLTVL.